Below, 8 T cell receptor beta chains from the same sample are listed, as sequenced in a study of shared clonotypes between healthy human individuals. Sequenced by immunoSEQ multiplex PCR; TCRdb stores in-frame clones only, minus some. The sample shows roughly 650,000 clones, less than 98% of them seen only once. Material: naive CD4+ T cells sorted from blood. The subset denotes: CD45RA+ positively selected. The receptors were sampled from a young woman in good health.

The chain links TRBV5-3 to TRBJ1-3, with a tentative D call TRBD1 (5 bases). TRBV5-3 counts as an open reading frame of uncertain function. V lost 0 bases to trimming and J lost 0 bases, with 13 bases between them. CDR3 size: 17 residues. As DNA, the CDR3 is TGTGCCAGAAGCTTGGGACAGACACCGAGCTCTGGAAACACCATATATTTT. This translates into CARSLGQTPSSGNTIYF.

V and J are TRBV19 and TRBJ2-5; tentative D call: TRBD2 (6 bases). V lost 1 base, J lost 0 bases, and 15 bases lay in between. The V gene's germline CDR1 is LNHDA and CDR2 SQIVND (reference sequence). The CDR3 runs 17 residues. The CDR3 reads CASSIVAAGGDQETQYF. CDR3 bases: TGTGCCAGTAGTATAGTTGCGGCCGGCGGGGACCAAGAGACCCAGTACTTC.

CDR3 sequence (DNA): TGCGCCAGCAGCTTGGGTTCTCTGCAAGAGACCCAGTACTTC. Its protein product is CASSLGSLQETQYF. This chain links TRBV5-1 with TRBJ2-5; D is unclear. Germline V gene sequence: CDR1 SGHRS, CDR2 YFSETQ. The CDR3 contains 14 residues. Between the trimmed V and J ends, which lost 0 bases and 2 bases, there was a span of 8 bases.

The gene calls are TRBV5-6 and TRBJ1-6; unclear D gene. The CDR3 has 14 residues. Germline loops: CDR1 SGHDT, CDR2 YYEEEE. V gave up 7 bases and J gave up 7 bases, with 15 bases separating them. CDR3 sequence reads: CASLGRRLNSPLHF. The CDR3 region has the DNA TGTGCCAGCCTCGGCAGGCGCCTCAATTCACCCCTCCACTTT.

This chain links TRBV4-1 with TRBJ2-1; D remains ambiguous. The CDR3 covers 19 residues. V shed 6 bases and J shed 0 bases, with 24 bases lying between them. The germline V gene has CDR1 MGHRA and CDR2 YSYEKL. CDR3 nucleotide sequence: TGCGCCAGCAGGCGTGGGTCCATTCGAGAACTGGACTCCTACAATGAGCAGTTCTTC. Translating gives CASRRGSIRELDSYNEQFF.

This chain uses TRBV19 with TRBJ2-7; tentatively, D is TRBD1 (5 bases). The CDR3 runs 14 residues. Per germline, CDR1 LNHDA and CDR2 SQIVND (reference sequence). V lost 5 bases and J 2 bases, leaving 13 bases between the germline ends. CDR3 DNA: TGTGCCAGTAGTGACCTTGGACAAACCTACGAGCAGTACTTC. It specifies CASSDLGQTYEQYF.

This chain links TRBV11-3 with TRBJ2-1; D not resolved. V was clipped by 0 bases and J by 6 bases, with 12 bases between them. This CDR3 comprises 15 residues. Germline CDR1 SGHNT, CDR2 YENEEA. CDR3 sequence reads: CASSLEGRDINEQFF. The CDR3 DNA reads TGTGCCAGCAGCTTAGAGGGTCGCGACATCAATGAGCAGTTCTTC. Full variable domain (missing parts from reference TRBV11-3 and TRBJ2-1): EAGVVQSPRYKIIEKKQPVAFWCNPISGHNTLYWYLQNLGQGPELLIRYENEEAVDDSQLPKDRFSAERLKGVDSTLKIQPAELGDSAVYLCASSLEGRDINEQFFGPGTRLTVL.

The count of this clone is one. The CDR3 sequence is CASSYSGPREQFF. CDR3 DNA sequence: TGTGCCAGCAGTTACTCGGGGCCTAGGGAACAGTTCTTC. The rearrangement links TRBV6-5 to TRBJ2-1, with D maybe TRBD1 (5 bases). Germline CDR1 reads MNHEY; CDR2 reads SVGAGI. The V gene lost 0 bases and the J gene lost 13 bases, with 13 bases spanning the gap. CDR3 size: 13 residues.